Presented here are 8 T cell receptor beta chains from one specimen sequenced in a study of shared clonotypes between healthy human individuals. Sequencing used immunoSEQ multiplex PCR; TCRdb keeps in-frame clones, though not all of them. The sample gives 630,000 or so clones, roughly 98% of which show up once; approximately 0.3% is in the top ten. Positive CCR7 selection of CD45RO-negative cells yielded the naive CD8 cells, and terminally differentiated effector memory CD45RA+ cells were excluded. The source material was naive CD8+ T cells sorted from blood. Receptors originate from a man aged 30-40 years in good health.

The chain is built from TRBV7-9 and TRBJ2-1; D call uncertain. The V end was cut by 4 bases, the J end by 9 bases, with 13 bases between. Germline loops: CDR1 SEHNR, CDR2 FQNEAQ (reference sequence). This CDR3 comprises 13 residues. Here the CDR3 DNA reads TGTGCCAGCAGCTCAGAACCGTCCCCTGAGCAGTTCTTC. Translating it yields CASSSEPSPEQFF. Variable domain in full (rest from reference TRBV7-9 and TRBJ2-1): DTGVSQNPRHKITKRGQNVTFRCDPISEHNRLYWYRQTLGQGPEFLTYFQNEAQLEKSRLLSDRFSAERPKGSFSTLEIQRTEQGDSAMYLCASSSEPSPEQFFGPGTRLTVL.

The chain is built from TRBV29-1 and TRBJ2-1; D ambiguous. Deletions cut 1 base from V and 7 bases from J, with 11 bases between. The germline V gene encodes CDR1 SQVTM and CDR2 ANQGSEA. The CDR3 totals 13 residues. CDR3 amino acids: CSVEGPPVNEQFF. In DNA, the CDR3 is TGCAGCGTTGAAGGGCCCCCCGTAAATGAGCAGTTCTTC.

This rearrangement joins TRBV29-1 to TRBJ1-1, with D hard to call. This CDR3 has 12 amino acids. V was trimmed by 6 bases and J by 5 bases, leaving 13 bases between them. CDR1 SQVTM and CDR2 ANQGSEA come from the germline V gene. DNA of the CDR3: TGCAGCGTCGAGCCGGGTTCGACTGAAGCTTTCTTT. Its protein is CSVEPGSTEAFF.

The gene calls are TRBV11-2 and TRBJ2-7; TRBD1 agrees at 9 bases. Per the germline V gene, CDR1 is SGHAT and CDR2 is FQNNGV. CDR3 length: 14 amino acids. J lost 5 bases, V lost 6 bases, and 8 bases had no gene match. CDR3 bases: TGTGCCAGCAGAGGACAGGGGATAGTGAACGAGCAGTACTTC. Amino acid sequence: CASRGQGIVNEQYF. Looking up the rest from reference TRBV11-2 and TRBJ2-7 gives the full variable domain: EAGVAQSPRYKIIEKRQSVAFWCNPISGHATLYWYQQILGQGPKLLIQFQNNGVVDDSQLPKDRFSAERLKGVDSTLKIQPAKLEDSAVYLCASRGQGIVNEQYFGPGTRLTVT.

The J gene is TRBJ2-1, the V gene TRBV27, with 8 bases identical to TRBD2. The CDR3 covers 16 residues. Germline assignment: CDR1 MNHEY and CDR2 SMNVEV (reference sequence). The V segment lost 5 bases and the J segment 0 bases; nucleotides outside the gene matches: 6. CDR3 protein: CASSILAASSYNEQFF. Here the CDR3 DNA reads TGTGCCAGCAGTATACTAGCGGCAAGCTCCTACAATGAGCAGTTCTTC.

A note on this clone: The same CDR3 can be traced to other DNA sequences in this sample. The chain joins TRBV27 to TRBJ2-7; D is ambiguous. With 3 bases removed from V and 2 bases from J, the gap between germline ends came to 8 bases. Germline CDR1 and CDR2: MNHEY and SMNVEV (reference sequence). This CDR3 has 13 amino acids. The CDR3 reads CASSLSGAYEQYF. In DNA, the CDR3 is TGTGCCAGCAGTTTGAGTGGGGCCTACGAGCAGTACTTC.

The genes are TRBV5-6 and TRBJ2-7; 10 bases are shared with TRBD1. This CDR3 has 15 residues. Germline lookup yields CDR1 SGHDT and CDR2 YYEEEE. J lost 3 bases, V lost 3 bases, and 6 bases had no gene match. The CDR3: CASSSRTGGNYEQYF. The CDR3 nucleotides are TGTGCCAGCAGCTCCCGGACAGGGGGTAACTACGAGCAGTACTTC.

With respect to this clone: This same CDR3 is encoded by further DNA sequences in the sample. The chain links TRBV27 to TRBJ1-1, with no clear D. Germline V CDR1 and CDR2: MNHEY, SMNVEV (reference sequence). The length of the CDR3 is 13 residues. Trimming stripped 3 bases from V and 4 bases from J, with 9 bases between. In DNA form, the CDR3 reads TGTGCCAGCAGTTTCCCGGGCGGCACTGAAGCTTTCTTT. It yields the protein CASSFPGGTEAFF.